Below are 29 T cell receptor beta chains sequenced from a single sample in a study of shared clonotypes between healthy human individuals. Only in-frame clones appear in the TCRdb table, and some are missing; sequencing was by immunoSEQ multiplex PCR. The sample comprises 2 million to 3 million clones, 80% to 95% of which are singletons, and around 0.37% rests with the top ten. Sequenced input: naive CD4+ T cells from PBMCs. As to subset: CD45RA+ positively selected. The origin of the receptors is a man in his late teens or twenties in good health. Some clones in this sample may be carry-over from other donors' samples.

The rearrangement links TRBV9 to TRBJ1-2; D not resolved. This CDR3 contains 14 residues. From germline, CDR1 is SGDLS and CDR2 YYNGEE. V lost 4 bases to trimming and J lost 7 bases, with 17 bases between them. The CDR3 here is CASSPVNRPGGYTF. CDR3 nucleotide sequence: TGTGCCAGCAGCCCGGTTAACCGACCCGGTGGCTACACCTTC.

This clone was observed once. V gene TRBV19 combines with J gene TRBJ2-6, with D possibly being TRBD1 or TRBD2 (5 bases each). Per germline, CDR1 LNHDA and CDR2 SQIVND (reference sequence). The germline V and J ends were trimmed by 4 bases and 4 bases, with 11 bases remaining between them. The length of the CDR3 is 15 residues. CDR3 nucleotides: TGTGCCAGTAGTAGTCAGGGACCCGGGGCCAACGTCCTGACTTTC. Its translation is CASSSQGPGANVLTF.

The rearrangement links TRBV6-1 to TRBJ2-5, with 8 bases matching TRBD1. Germline CDR1 is MNHNS and CDR2 is SASEGT. Trimming removed 9 bases from V and 4 bases from J; junction bases left unmatched: 10. This CDR3 contains 14 residues. The DNA for the CDR3 is TGTGCCAGTACGGAAGTAGGACAGGGAGAGACCCAGTACTTC. It is translated as CASTEVGQGETQYF.

The CDR3 DNA sequence: TGCGCCAGCAGGCCGACTAGCGGGAGGAGCCACGAGCAGTACTTC. Encoded protein: CASRPTSGRSHEQYF. J is TRBJ2-7 and V is TRBV4-1; 13 nucleotides agree with TRBD2. CDR3 length: 15 amino acids. The germline CDR1 and CDR2 sequences are MGHRA and YSYEKL. V lost 6 bases, J lost 5 bases, and 7 bases stayed unmatched.

The chain recombines TRBV6-6 with TRBJ2-7; 9 bases are a match to TRBD2. There are 16 residues in the CDR3. Germline CDR1 and CDR2: MNHNY and SVGAGI (reference sequence). V was pared by 0 bases and J by 2 bases, with 5 bases of the junction left unmatched. CDR3 nucleotide sequence: TGTGCCAGCAGTTACTCCTATAGCGGGAGAACCTACGAGCAGTACTTC. Its protein is CASSYSYSGRTYEQYF.

The chain employs TRBV7-3 and TRBJ2-1; D might be TRBD1 or TRBD2, each matching 6 bases. The V end was cut by 6 bases, the J end by 5 bases, with 20 bases between. The CDR3 runs 16 residues. Germline V gives CDR1 SGHTA, CDR2 FQGTGA. The CDR3 sequence is CASRKGERAGDNEQFF. CDR3 DNA sequence: TGTGCCAGCAGGAAGGGGGAGCGGGCCGGAGACAATGAGCAGTTCTTC.

This sequence joins TRBV9 and TRBJ2-1; D call uncertain. V shed 6 bases and J shed 2 bases, with 15 bases lying between them. Germline loops: CDR1 SGDLS, CDR2 YYNGEE. This CDR3 has 15 amino acids. This chain's CDR3 is CASTLSGIPYNEQFF. The CDR3 nucleotides are TGTGCCAGCACCCTAAGTGGGATCCCCTACAATGAGCAGTTCTTC.

The chain carries TRBV28 and TRBJ2-3; D not resolved. V lost 7 bases and J 4 bases, leaving 18 bases between the germline ends. Looked up from germline, CDR1 is MDHEN and CDR2 is SYDVKM. The CDR3 runs to 15 residues. The CDR3 is CASTHRAPVPDTQYF. CDR3 DNA: TGTGCCAGCACCCACCGGGCCCCAGTACCAGATACGCAGTATTTT.

This chain joins TRBV7-2 and TRBJ2-5; tentative D call: TRBD2 (5 bases). The end of the DNA aligns better with TRBJ2-7, so the J call may be wrong. The CDR3 is 12 residues long. Germline V CDR1 and CDR2: SGHTA, FQGNSA. Written as DNA, the CDR3 is TGTGCCAGCAGTTTTACTAGATACGAGCAGTACTTC. Amino acid sequence: CASSFTRYEQYF.

V usage is TRBV5-6 and J usage is TRBJ2-3; 7 bases are a match to TRBD2. CDR1 and CDR2 (germline): SGHDT, YYEEEE. The CDR3 is 15 residues long. Trimming at V came to 4 bases and at J to 3 bases, leaving 8 bases not matched to a gene. The CDR3 coding sequence is TGTGCCAGCAGCCGCCTGGGACTAAGAACAGATACGCAGTATTTT. Translation: CASSRLGLRTDTQYF.

The genes are TRBV7-3 and TRBJ2-1, with 10 nucleotides matching TRBD2. The CDR3 spans 15 residues. V dropped 5 bases and J dropped 10; count of bases not matched to a gene: 11. The germline gives CDR1 SGHTA, CDR2 FQGTGA. The CDR3 nucleotides read TGTGCCAGCAGCCTCACTAGCGGGACCAAGATGGAGCAGTTCTTC. Translation gives CASSLTSGTKMEQFF.

The chain couples TRBV6-1 to TRBJ2-1; 10 bases are a match to TRBD2. The CDR3 length is 18 residues. Germline assignment: CDR1 MNHNS and CDR2 SASEGT. V dropped 0 bases and J dropped 8; count of bases not matched to a gene: 13. The CDR3 DNA reads as TGTGCCAGCAGTGAAGCGCGTCTAGCGGGAGCCCTGGGCCATGAGCAGTTCTTC. This translates into CASSEARLAGALGHEQFF.

V usage is TRBV6-1 and J usage is TRBJ1-1; no firm D call. Deletions cut 2 bases from V and 4 bases from J, with 14 bases between. The V gene's germline CDR1 is MNHNS and CDR2 SASEGT. This CDR3 has 15 amino acids. The CDR3 nucleotides read TGTGCCAGCAGTGAATCCCAGGATTCGGTCACTGAAGCTTTCTTT. As protein: CASSESQDSVTEAFF.

This clone was seen a handful of times. The chain carries TRBV6-1 and TRBJ1-1; the match to TRBD1 covers 9 bases. The germline CDR1 and CDR2 sequences are MNHNS and SASEGT. V was pared by 5 bases and J by 3 bases, with 4 bases of the junction left unmatched. This CDR3 is built from 14 residues. DNA for the CDR3: TGTGCCAGCAGTTGGACAGGGGCGTACACTGAAGCTTTCTTT. Its protein is CASSWTGAYTEAFF.

The chain carries TRBV18 and TRBJ1-5, with D possibly matching TRBD1 (6 bases). The germline V gene has CDR1 KGHSH and CDR2 LQKENI. V gave up 0 bases and J gave up 7 bases, with 16 bases separating them. The CDR3 runs to 16 residues. This CDR3 is CASSPPNREMGQPQHF. The CDR3 nucleotides are TGTGCCAGCTCACCACCGAACAGGGAGATGGGGCAGCCCCAGCATTTT.

This chain connects TRBV7-2 to TRBJ2-7, with a weak D call TRBD1 (5 bases). V was cut by 3 bases and J by 3 bases, with 15 bases left in between. The CDR3 runs 15 residues. Per the germline V gene, CDR1 is SGHTA and CDR2 is FQGNSA. CDR3 bases: TGTGCCAGCAGCTTCCAAGGGGCGAACAGCTACGAGCAGTACTTC. Protein product: CASSFQGANSYEQYF.

The chain has TRBV5-6 and TRBJ2-7; a possible D gene is TRBD2 (5 bases). V lost 4 bases, J lost 6 bases, and 14 bases lay in between. The length of the CDR3 is 13 residues. The germline CDR1 and CDR2 sequences are SGHDT and YYEEEE. CDR3 loop: CASSPRALTEQYF. The CDR3 DNA is TGTGCCAGCAGCCCGCGGGCCCTTACCGAGCAGTACTTC.

J is TRBJ2-3 and V is TRBV30; unclear D gene. Per germline, CDR1 GTSNPN and CDR2 SVGIG (reference sequence). The CDR3 length is 15 residues. V lost 1 base and J lost 9, with 20 bases in between. The CDR3 region is CAWSEGLVWAGTQYF. CDR3 bases: TGTGCCTGGAGTGAGGGTTTGGTGTGGGCTGGGACGCAGTATTTT.

This rearrangement joins TRBV28 to TRBJ2-7; 7 nucleotides match TRBD2. Per the germline V gene, CDR1 is MDHEN and CDR2 is SYDVKM. J was trimmed by 6 bases and V by 5 bases; bases with no gene match: 4. The CDR3 spans 12 residues. CDR3 in amino acids: CASSMGGSEQYF. CDR3 DNA: TGTGCCAGCAGTATGGGGGGGAGCGAGCAGTACTTC.

The V gene is TRBV19, the J gene TRBJ2-3, with D possibly TRBD2 on 5 matching bases. Per the germline V gene, CDR1 is LNHDA and CDR2 is SQIVND (reference sequence). V was shortened by 6 bases and J by 2 bases, with 15 bases between the two germline ends. CDR3 length: 15 amino acids. DNA for the CDR3: TGTGCCAGTAGGACACTAGTCCCCTACACAGATACGCAGTATTTT. Its translation is CASRTLVPYTDTQYF.

V is TRBV28 and J is TRBJ2-2; D remains unclear. The CDR3 length is 13 residues. V lost 2 bases to trimming and J lost 8 bases, with 9 bases between them. Germline CDR1 and CDR2: MDHEN and SYDVKM. The CDR3 nucleotides read TGTGCCAGCAGTTTAGGAGTAATAGGGGAGCTGTTTTTT. As protein: CASSLGVIGELFF.

This clone was seen only once. V and J are TRBV19 and TRBJ2-2, with D unresolved. The CDR3 sequence is 16 residues long. The germline V gene has CDR1 LNHDA and CDR2 SQIVND (reference sequence). Deletions cut 6 bases from V and 4 bases from J, with 18 bases between. CDR3 in DNA: TGTGCCAGTAGGCCCCCTGGCAGCAGCCTCACCGGGGAGCTGTTTTTT. As protein: CASRPPGSSLTGELFF.

This clone was observed a single time. V is TRBV6-6 and J is TRBJ1-2; 8 bases fit TRBD1. This CDR3 contains 14 residues. Trimming removed 5 bases from V and 6 bases from J; junction bases left unmatched: 8. In germline, CDR1 is MNHNY, CDR2 SVGAGI (reference sequence). The DNA of the CDR3 is TGTGCCAGCAGTCCTCCGGACAGGGTGAATGGCTACACCTTC. It yields the protein CASSPPDRVNGYTF.

The gene calls are TRBV15 and TRBJ2-1; 7 bases align to TRBD2. The CDR3 has 21 residues. V was pared by 9 bases and J by 8 bases, with 34 bases of the junction left unmatched. Germline loops: CDR1 LNHNV, CDR2 YYDKDF (reference sequence). The CDR3 region has the DNA TGTGCCACGGGATCCCATCCCAGGGAGGGGAGCGCGGAAGGGCCAGGTGATGAGCAGTTCTTC. The encoded protein is CATGSHPREGSAEGPGDEQFF.

This clone was recorded once. The rearrangement joins TRBV4-2 to TRBJ2-3, with a tentative D call TRBD2 (5 bases). Germline-derived CDR1 and CDR2 are LGHNA and YNFKEQ. The CDR3 covers 16 residues. Trimming pared 3 bases from V and 2 bases from J, leaving 15 bases between. CDR3 bases: TGTGCCAGCAGCCAGGCCGGGGAGCTCTCCACAGATACGCAGTATTTT. Its translation is CASSQAGELSTDTQYF.

In the case of this clone: In the same sample, other DNA sequences code for this CDR3. V usage is TRBV2 and J usage is TRBJ1-2; tentative D call: TRBD1 (5 bases). Trimming stripped 5 bases from V and 1 base from J, with 8 bases between. This CDR3 region has 13 residues. Germline V CDR1 and CDR2: SNHLY, FYNNEI. CDR3: CASSRDSNYGYTF. DNA of the CDR3: TGTGCCAGCAGTCGAGACAGTAACTATGGCTACACCTTC.

V usage is TRBV5-1 and J usage is TRBJ2-3; 10 nucleotides agree with TRBD2. Germline V gene lookup returns CDR1 SGHRS and CDR2 YFSETQ. Trimming cost V 0 bases and J 5 bases; bases outside gene matches: 9. This CDR3 region has 17 residues. CDR3 amino acids: CASSLGSSGRREDTQYF. CDR3 sequence (DNA): TGCGCCAGCAGCTTGGGTTCTAGCGGGAGACGTGAAGATACGCAGTATTTT.

The rearrangement links TRBV12-5 to TRBJ2-5; a possible D gene is TRBD1 (5 bases). The germline V gene has CDR1 LGHNT and CDR2 FRNRAP. CDR3 length equals 13 residues. Between the trimmed V and J ends, which lost 6 bases and 5 bases, there was a span of 13 bases. The CDR3: CASGWGLLETQYF. CDR3 DNA: TGTGCTAGTGGCTGGGGCCTGCTGGAGACCCAGTACTTC.

V is TRBV28 and J is TRBJ1-2; possibly TRBD1 for D (5 bases). The CDR3 is 16 amino acids. V was pared by 3 bases and J by 2 bases, with 16 bases between. In germline, CDR1 is MDHEN, CDR2 SYDVKM. The CDR3 DNA sequence: TGTGCCAGCAGTTTTTTGGTCGTCAGGGCCAACTATGGCTACACCTTC. Translation: CASSFLVVRANYGYTF.